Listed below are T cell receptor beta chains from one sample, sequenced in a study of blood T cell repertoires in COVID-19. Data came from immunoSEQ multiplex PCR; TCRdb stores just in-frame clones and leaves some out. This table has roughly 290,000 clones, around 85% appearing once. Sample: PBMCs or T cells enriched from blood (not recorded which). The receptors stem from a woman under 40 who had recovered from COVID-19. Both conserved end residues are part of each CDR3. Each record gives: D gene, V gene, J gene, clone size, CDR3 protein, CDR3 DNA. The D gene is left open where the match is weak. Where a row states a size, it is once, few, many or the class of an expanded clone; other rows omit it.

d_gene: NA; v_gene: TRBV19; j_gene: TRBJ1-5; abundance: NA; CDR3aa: CATKPGDYSNQPQHF; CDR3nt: TGTGCCACCAAACCGGGGGATTATAGCAATCAGCCCCAGCATTTT
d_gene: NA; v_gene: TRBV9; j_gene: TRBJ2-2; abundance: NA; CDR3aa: CASSVGAGAGELFF; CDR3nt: TGTGCCAGCAGCGTAGGGGCAGGGGCCGGGGAGCTGTTTTTT
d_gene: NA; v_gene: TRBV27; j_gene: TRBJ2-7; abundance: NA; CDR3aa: CASSLRPRLPYEQYF; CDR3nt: TGTGCCAGCAGTTTAAGGCCCCGACTCCCCTACGAGCAGTACTTC
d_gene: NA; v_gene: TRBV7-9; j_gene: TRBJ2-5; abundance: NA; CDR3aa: CASSSRDSQETQYF; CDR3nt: TGTGCCAGCTCCTCTCGGGACTCCCAAGAGACCCAGTACTTC
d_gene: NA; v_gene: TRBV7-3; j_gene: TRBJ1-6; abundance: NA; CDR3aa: CASSRGTSSNSPLHF; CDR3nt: TGTGCCAGCAGCCGCGGGACTTCTAGTAATTCACCCCTCCACTTT
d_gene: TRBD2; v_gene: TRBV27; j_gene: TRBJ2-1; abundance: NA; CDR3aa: CASSPRTSGRNNEQFF; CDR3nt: TGTGCCAGCAGTCCTAGGACTAGCGGGAGAAACAATGAGCAGTTCTTC
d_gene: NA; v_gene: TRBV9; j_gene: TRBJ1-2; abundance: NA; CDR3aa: CASSSSRRAGYTF; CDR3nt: TGTGCCAGCAGCTCTTCCAGGCGGGCTGGCTACACCTTC
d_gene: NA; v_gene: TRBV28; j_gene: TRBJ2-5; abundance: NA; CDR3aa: CASSLGGRETQYF; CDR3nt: TGTGCCAGTAGCCTGGGGGGGCGAGAGACCCAGTACTTC
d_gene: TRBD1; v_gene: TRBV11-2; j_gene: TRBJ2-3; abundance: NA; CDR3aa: CASSLRTGPSTDTQYF; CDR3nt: TGTGCCAGCAGCTTAAGGACAGGCCCAAGCACAGATACGCAGTATTTT
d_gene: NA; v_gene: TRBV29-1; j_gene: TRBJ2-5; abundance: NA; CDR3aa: CSVAGGYQETQYF; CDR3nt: TGCAGCGTTGCCGGAGGATATCAAGAGACCCAGTACTTC
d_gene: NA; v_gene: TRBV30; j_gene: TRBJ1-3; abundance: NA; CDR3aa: CAWSPIGGLNTIYF; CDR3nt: TGTGCCTGGAGTCCTATCGGGGGACTAAACACCATATATTTT
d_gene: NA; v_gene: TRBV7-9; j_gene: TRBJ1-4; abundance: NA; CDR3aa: CASSLSFGGEKLFF; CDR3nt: TGTGCCAGCAGCTTATCTTTTGGGGGCGAAAAACTGTTTTTT
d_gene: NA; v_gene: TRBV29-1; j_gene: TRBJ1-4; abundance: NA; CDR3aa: CSVKTGSNEKLFF; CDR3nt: TGCAGCGTGAAGACAGGAAGTAATGAAAAACTGTTTTTT
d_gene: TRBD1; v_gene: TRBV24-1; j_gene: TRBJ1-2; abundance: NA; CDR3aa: CATSDFGRGPANYGYTF; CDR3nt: TGTGCCACCAGTGATTTCGGCAGGGGGCCGGCTAACTATGGCTACACCTTC
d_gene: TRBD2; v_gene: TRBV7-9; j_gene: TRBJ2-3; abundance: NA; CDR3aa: CASSFFLAGVGTDTQYF; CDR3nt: TGTGCCAGCAGCTTCTTTCTAGCGGGGGTCGGCACAGATACGCAGTATTTT
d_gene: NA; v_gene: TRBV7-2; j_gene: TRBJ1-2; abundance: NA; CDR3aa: CASSLGAGDGYTF; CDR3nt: TGTGCCAGCAGCTTAGGGGCAGGGGACGGCTACACCTTC
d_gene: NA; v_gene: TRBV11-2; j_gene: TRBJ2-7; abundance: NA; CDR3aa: CASTQNRQRTGEQYF; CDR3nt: TGTGCCAGCACCCAAAACCGACAGCGCACTGGCGAGCAGTACTTC
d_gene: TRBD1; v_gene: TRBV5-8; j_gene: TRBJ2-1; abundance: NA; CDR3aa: CASSWGTDSYNEQFF; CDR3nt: TGTGCCAGCAGTTGGGGGACAGACTCCTACAATGAGCAGTTCTTC
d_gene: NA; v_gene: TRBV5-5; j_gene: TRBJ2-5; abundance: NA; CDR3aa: CASTPSPTPGEETQYF; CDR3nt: TGTGCCAGCACCCCGAGCCCCACCCCAGGGGAAGAGACCCAGTACTTC
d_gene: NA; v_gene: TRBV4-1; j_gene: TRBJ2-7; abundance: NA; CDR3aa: CASSQGSTNSYEQYF; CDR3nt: TGCGCCAGCAGCCAAGGATCAACAAACTCCTACGAGCAGTACTTC
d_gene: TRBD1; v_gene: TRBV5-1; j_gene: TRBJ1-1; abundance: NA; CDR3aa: CASSLVGQGLTEAFF; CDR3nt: TGCGCCAGCAGCTTGGTAGGACAGGGGCTCACTGAAGCTTTCTTT
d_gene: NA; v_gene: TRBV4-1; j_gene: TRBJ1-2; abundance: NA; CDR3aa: CASSQALVRKQENYGYTF; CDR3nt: TGCGCCAGCAGCCAAGCTCTAGTCCGGAAACAGGAAAACTATGGCTACACCTTC
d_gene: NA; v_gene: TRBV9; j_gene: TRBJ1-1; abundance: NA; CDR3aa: CASSPYSSGNTEAFF; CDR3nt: TGTGCCAGCAGCCCATACTCGTCGGGAAACACTGAAGCTTTCTTT
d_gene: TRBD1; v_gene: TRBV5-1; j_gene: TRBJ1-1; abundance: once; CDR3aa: CASSPRDRRNTEAFF; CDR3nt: TGCGCCAGCAGCCCAAGGGACAGAAGAAACACTGAAGCTTTCTTT
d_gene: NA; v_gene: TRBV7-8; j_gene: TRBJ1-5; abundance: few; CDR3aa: CASSLARVGNQPQHF; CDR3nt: TGTGCCAGCAGCTTAGCGCGGGTTGGCAATCAGCCCCAGCATTTT
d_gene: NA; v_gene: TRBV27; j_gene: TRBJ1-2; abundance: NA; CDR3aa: CASSFSGLRDYGYTF; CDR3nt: TGTGCCAGCAGTTTCTCAGGGCTCAGGGACTATGGCTACACCTTC
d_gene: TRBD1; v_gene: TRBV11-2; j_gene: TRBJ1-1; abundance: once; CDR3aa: CASSHRGWNTEAFF; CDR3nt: TGTGCCAGCAGCCACAGGGGCTGGAACACTGAAGCTTTCTTT
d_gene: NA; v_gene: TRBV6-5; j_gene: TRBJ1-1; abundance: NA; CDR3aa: CASSYSGERTEAFF; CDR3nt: TGTGCCAGCAGTTACTCCGGGGAACGGACTGAAGCTTTCTTT
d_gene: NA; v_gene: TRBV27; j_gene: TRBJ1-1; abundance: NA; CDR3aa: CASSPPGLGMHTEAFF; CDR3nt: TGTGCCAGCAGTCCCCCCGGTCTCGGTATGCACACTGAAGCTTTCTTT
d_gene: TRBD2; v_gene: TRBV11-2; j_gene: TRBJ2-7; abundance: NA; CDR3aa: CASSLVRTSGQLYEQYF; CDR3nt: TGTGCCAGCAGCTTAGTCCGGACTAGCGGGCAGCTCTACGAGCAGTACTTC
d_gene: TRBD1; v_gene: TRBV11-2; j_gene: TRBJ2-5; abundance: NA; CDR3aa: CASSRDRQSGTQYF; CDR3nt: TGTGCCAGCAGCCGGGACAGACAATCAGGGACCCAGTACTTC
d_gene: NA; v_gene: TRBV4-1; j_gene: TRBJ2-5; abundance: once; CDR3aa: CASSQLGTQSGQYF; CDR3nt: TGCGCCAGCAGCCAGTTGGGCACCCAAAGTGGCCAGTACTTC
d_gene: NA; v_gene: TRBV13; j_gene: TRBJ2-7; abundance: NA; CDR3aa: CASSFYRVDEQYF; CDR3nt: TGTGCCAGCAGCTTCTACAGGGTTGACGAGCAGTACTTC
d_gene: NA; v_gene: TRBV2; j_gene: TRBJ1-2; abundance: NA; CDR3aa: CASSEGRVDGYTF; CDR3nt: TGTGCCAGCAGTGAGGGCAGGGTGGACGGCTACACCTTC
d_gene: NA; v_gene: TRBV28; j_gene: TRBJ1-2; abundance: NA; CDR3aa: CASSWRMRAQTNYGYTF; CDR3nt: TGTGCCAGCAGTTGGCGCATGCGGGCCCAGACTAACTATGGCTACACCTTC
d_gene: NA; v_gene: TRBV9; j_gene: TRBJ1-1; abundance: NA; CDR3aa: CASSVARSGGNTEAFF; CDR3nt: TGTGCCAGCAGCGTAGCGAGGAGCGGGGGGAACACTGAAGCTTTCTTT
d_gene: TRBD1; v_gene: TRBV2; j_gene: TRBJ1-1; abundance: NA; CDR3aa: CASRVDRADEAFF; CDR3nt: TGTGCCAGCAGGGTCGACAGGGCGGATGAAGCTTTCTTT
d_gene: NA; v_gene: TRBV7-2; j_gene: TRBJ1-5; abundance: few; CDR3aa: CASSLTADFFNQPQHF; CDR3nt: TGTGCCAGCAGCTTAACGGCCGACTTTTTCAATCAGCCCCAGCATTTT
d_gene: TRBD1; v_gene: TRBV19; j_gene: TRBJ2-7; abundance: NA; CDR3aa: CASSIITGQPYEQYF; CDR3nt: TGTGCCAGTAGTATAATTACGGGACAGCCCTACGAGCAGTACTTC
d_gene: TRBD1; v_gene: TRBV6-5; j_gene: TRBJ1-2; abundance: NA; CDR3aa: CASSYMQGGLRGYTF; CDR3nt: TGTGCCAGCAGTTACATGCAGGGGGGCCTGAGAGGCTACACCTTC
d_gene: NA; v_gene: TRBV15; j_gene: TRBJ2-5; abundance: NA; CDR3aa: CATSTGGHEETQYF; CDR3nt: TGTGCCACCAGCACAGGCGGACATGAGGAGACCCAGTACTTC
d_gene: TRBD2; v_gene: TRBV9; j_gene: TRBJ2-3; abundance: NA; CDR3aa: CASSTGLAEYTDTQYF; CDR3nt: TGTGCCAGCAGCACGGGACTAGCGGAGTACACAGATACGCAGTATTTT
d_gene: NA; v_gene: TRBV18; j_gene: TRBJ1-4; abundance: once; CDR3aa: CASSPLQGFNEKLFF; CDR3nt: TGTGCCAGCTCACCCCTACAGGGTTTTAATGAAAAACTGTTTTTT
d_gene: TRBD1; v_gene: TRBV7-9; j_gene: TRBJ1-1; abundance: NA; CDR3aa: CASSSKGANTEAFF; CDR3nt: TGTGCCAGCAGCTCAAAGGGGGCGAACACTGAAGCTTTCTTT
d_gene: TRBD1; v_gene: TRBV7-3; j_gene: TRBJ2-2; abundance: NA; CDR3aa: CASRDRAGELFF; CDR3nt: TGTGCCAGCAGGGACAGGGCCGGGGAGCTGTTTTTT
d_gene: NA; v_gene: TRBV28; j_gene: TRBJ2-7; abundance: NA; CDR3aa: CAINGGHPSYEQYF; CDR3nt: TGTGCCATCAATGGTGGGCATCCTTCCTACGAGCAGTACTTC
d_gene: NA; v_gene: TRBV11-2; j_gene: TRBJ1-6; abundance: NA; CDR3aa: CASSLDSGSSYNSPLHF; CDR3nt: TGTGCCAGCAGCTTAGATTCGGGGAGCTCCTATAATTCACCCCTCCACTTT
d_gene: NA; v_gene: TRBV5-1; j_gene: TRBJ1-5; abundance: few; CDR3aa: CASSLGPAGDQPQHF; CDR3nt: TGCGCCAGCAGCTTAGGGCCCGCAGGGGATCAGCCCCAGCATTTT
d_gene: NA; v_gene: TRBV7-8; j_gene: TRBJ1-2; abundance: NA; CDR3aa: CASSLGREVYGYTF; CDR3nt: TGTGCCAGCAGCTTGGGCAGGGAGGTATATGGCTACACCTTC
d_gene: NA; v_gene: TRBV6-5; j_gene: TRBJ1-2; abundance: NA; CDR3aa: CASSYGRDYGYTF; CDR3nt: TGTGCCAGCAGTTACGGGCGGGACTATGGCTACACCTTC
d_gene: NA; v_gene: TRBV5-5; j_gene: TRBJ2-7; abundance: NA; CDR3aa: CASSLAGQMYEQYF; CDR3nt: TGTGCCAGCAGCTTGGCAGGACAAATGTACGAGCAGTACTTC
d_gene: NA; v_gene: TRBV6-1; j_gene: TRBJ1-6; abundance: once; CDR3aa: CASSEIGGSYNSPLHF; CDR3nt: TGTGCCAGCAGTGAAATTGGGGGGTCCTATAATTCACCCCTCCACTTT
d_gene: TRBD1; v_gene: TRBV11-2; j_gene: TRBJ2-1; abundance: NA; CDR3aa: CASSFAGQGRFNEQFF; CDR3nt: TGTGCCAGCAGCTTCGCAGGACAGGGGAGGTTCAATGAGCAGTTCTTC
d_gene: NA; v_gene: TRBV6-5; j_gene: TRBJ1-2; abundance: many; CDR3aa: CASSSQPGNYGYTF; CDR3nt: TGTGCCAGCAGTTCCCAGCCAGGGAACTATGGCTACACCTTC
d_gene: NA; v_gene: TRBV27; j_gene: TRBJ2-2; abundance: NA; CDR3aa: CASSLFGGGTGELFF; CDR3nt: TGTGCCAGCAGTTTATTTGGGGGCGGCACCGGGGAGCTGTTTTTT
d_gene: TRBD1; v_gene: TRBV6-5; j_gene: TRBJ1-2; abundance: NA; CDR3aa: CASSYSRQGGVYGYTF; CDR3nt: TGTGCCAGCAGTTACTCGAGACAGGGGGGAGTCTATGGCTACACCTTC
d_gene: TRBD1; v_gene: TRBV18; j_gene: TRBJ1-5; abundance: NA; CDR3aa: CASSGTGGNQPQHF; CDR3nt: TGTGCCAGCTCCGGGACAGGGGGCAATCAGCCCCAGCATTTT
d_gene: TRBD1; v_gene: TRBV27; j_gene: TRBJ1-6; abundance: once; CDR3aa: CASRGRTGALSSYNSPLHF; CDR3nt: TGTGCCAGCAGGGGTCGAACAGGGGCCCTTAGCTCCTATAATTCACCCCTCCACTTT
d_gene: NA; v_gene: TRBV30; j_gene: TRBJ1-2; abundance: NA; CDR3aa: CAWIRKDGSGYTF; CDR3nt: TGTGCCTGGATTCGGAAAGACGGGTCCGGCTACACCTTC
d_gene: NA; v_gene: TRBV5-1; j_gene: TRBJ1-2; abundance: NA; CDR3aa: CASSLGGQKHYGYTF; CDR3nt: TGCGCCAGCAGCTTAGGAGGACAGAAGCACTATGGCTACACCTTC